This T cell receptor beta chain was profiled in a study of beta chain features in type 1 diabetes. Study observations and caveats: The study found moderately but significantly shorter TCRB CDR3s in all four CD4+ subsets of Type 1 diabetes patients.

Expressed TCRB transcripts were sequenced because the isolated RNA had all been reverse transcribed beforehand. Sequencing used immunoSEQ multiplex PCR; TCRdb keeps in-frame clones, though not all of them. The sample holds about 280,000 clones, 15% seen once. The germline V gene encodes CDR1 MGHRA and CDR2 YSYEKL. The CDR3 is 13 residues long. Trimming took off 2 bases at V and 9 bases at J, with 11 bases between the two ends. As to this clone: Its antigen is currently unknown.

V and J are TRBV4-1 and TRBJ2-1; maybe TRBD2 (5 bases). The source of this sequence is a man in his late teens or twenties with type 1 diabetes. The specimen was naive CD4+ T cells from blood. CDR3 sequence (DNA): TGCGCCAGCAGCCAATCGGTTCGGGGTGAGCAGTTCTTC. It translates to CASSQSVRGEQFF.